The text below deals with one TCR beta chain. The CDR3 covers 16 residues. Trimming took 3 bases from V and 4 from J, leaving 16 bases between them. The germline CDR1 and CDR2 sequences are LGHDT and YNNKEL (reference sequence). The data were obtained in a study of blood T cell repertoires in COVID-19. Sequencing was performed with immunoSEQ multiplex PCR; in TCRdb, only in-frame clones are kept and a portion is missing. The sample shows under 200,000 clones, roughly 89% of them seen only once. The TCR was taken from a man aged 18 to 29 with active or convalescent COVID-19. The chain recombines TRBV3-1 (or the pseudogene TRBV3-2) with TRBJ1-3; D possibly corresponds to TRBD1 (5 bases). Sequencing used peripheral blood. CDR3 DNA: TGTGCCAGCAGCCACCCGGGGGGGTATTCCGGAAACACCATATATTTT. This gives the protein CASSHPGGYSGNTIYF.